This T cell receptor (beta chain) was profiled in a study of T-cell reconstitution after alpha-beta-depleted transplantation in children. Unique molecular identifiers were incorporated when the TCRbeta library was constructed. One entry per CDR3 protein results from TCRdb running MiXCR on the PCR reads. The data show approximately 510,000 distinct CDR3 sequences, approximately 20% seen once. The V gene's germline CDR1 is SGHDT and CDR2 YYEEEE. The CDR3 runs 15 residues. With V trimmed by 0 bases and J by 3 bases, 6 bases remained unmatched. The V call is TRBV5-6, the J call TRBJ2-7; TRBD2 agrees at 7 bases. This clonotype originated in a human donor who donated a stem cell graft to a child with acute lymphoblastic leukemia. The sample was PBMCs from the stem cell graft donor, taken from the stem cell graft. The CDR3 coding sequence is TGTGCCAGCAGCTTGGCCGCGGGAGTACTCTACGAGCAGTACTTC. Protein product: CASSLAAGVLYEQYF.